This T cell receptor beta chain originates from a study of T cells in Graves' hyperthyroidism and ophthalmopathy. PBMCs were collected from a 10 ml volume of fresh peripheral blood. Amplification of TCR beta CDR3 regions was performed using RNA transcripts as template. TCR CDR3 regions were first amplified by RT-PCR with HTBI primers. TCRdb called the multiplex PCR reads again in MiXCR, with one record for every CDR3 protein. The sample consists of over 700,000 distinct CDR3 sequences, roughly 37% of them appearing once. Sequencing was done on a sample of blood. This sequence was found in a man younger than 30 with Graves' hyperthyroidism.

The CDR3 sequence: CASSIDRDRGAFF. The CDR3 bases are TGTGCCAGTAGTATAGACCGGGACAGAGGAGCTTTCTTT. V usage is TRBV19 and J usage is TRBJ1-1, with TRBD1 matching over 7 bases. The CDR3 sequence is 13 residues long. V gave up 0 bases and J gave up 10 bases; unmatched junction bases: 5. Germline values: CDR1 LNHDA, CDR2 SQIVND (reference sequence). The whole variable domain, filled in from reference TRBV19 and TRBJ1-1, reads DGGITQSPKYLFRKEGQNVTLSCEQNLNHDAMYWYRQDPGQGLRLIYYSQIVNDFQKGDIAEGYSVSREKKESFPLTVTSAQKNPTAFYLCASSIDRDRGAFFGQGTRLTVV.